This TCR beta chain was documented in a study of blood T cell repertoires in COVID-19. Turning to the study itself: There were acute and convalescent COVID-19 samples, and they came from the United States, Italy and Spain. PBMCs, B-cell-depleted T cells, or T cells provided the cDNA or gDNA that made up the material.

This CDR3 comprises 11 residues. CDR1 SQVTM and CDR2 ANQGSEA come from the germline V gene. Study processing details: Counts of nucleated cells, estimated from reference gene primer amplification, were obtained. TCRdb keeps only in-frame clones here, not all; method: immunoSEQ multiplex PCR. V, J and clone size are those of that table, while D and trimming were read from the DNA. The table records some 200,000 clones, 80% to 85% of them present only once. The V call is TRBV29-1, the J call TRBJ1-2; 7 bases are a match to TRBD1. The sample consisted of peripheral blood. The TCR originated in a woman between 55 and 75 years old with acute or convalescent COVID-19. The CDR3 DNA is TGCGCTGCAGGGGGTACCTATGGCTACACCTTC. It codes for CAAGGTYGYTF.